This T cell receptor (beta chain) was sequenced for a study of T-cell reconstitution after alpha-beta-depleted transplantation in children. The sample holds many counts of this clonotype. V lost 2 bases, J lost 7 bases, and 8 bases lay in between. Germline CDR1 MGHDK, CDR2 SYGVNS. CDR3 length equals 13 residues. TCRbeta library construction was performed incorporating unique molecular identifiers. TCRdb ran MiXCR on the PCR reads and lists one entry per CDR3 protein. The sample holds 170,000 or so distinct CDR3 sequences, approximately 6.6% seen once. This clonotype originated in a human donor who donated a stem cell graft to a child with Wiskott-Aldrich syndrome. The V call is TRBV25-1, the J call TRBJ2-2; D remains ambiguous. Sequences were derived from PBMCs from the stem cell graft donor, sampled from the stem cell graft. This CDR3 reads CASSERRNGELFF. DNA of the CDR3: TGTGCCAGCAGTGAAAGACGTAACGGGGAGCTGTTTTTT.